The T cell receptor (beta chain) described here comes from a study of chemoradiotherapy in HPV16-positive cancers. About the study: Candidate HPV-specific T-cell clones and common TCR motifs came from functional assays in a couple of HPV16-positive patients. Notes on the study in general: HPV-responsive T-cell expansion during chemoradiotherapy was linked to improved recurrence-free survival in HPV16-positive patients.

To note about this clone: Its matching antigen is unknown.

This table comes from immunoSEQ multiplex PCR, and its TCRdb copy is limited to in-frame clones, with some not included. The sample lists around 30,000 clones; around 88% were seen once. V dropped 6 bases and J dropped 5 bases, with 11 bases sitting between them. The CDR3 spans 13 residues. Per the germline V gene, CDR1 is MNHEY and CDR2 is SVGAGI. Repeated repertoire sampling spanned the course of chemoradiotherapy. The sequence was obtained from a human donor with HPV-associated anogenital cancer. The J gene is TRBJ1-5, the V gene TRBV6-5; the D gene is possibly TRBD1 (6 bases). The specimen was blood, collected from a patient who underwent chemoradiotherapy. CDR3 DNA: TGTGCCAGCAGCACAGGGAGGTATCAGCCCCAGCATTTT. This sequence encodes CASSTGRYQPQHF.